Below, 23 T cell receptor beta chains from the same sample are listed, as sequenced in a study of cytomegalovirus exposure and HLA in healthy donors. PCR involved 60 Vbeta and 13 Jbeta primers. TCRdb keeps only in-frame clones here, not all; method: immunoSEQ multiplex PCR. In the table there are nearly 110,000 clones, approximately 74% of which are singletons. Sequencing was done on a sample of PBMCs. The receptors come from a woman aged 40-49 years in good health and CMV-seropositive.

The V and J genes are TRBV30 and TRBJ2-1; 9 bases match TRBD1. Trimming removed 2 bases from V and 8 bases from J; junction bases left unmatched: 4. Germline CDR1 reads GTSNPN; CDR2 reads SVGIG (reference sequence). The CDR3 contains 13 residues. CDR3 DNA: TGTGCCTGGAGTCAAGACAGGGGGGATGAGCAGTTCTTC. It is translated as CAWSQDRGDEQFF.

The chain carries TRBV2 and TRBJ2-3; 7 positions agree with TRBD1. CDR3 length equals 14 residues. Germline V gives CDR1 SNHLY, CDR2 FYNNEI. The ends lost 6 bases at V and 4 bases at J; junction bases unmatched: 7. The CDR3 nucleotides read TGTGCCAGCAGACCGGGACAGATCTCAGATACGCAGTATTTT. Translating it yields CASRPGQISDTQYF.

This clone was observed a handful of times. V is TRBV7-3 and J is TRBJ1-1; D is uncertain. V lost 5 bases, J lost 3 bases, and 16 bases lay in between. The V gene's germline CDR1 is SGHTA and CDR2 FQGTGA. The CDR3 contains 15 residues. The CDR3 protein is CASSRVGGKDTEAFF. CDR3 coding DNA: TGTGCCAGCAGCCGCGTCGGAGGGAAGGACACTGAAGCTTTCTTT.

The chain recombines TRBV29-1 with TRBJ2-5, with D perhaps matching TRBD1 (6 bases). Germline CDR1 reads SQVTM; CDR2 reads ANQGSEA. V gave up 6 bases and J gave up 4 bases, with 12 bases separating them. The CDR3 runs to 12 residues. In nucleotides, the CDR3 is TGCAGCGTAGCGACGACAGGAGAGACCCAGTACTTC. This gives the protein CSVATTGETQYF.

The rearrangement uses TRBV9 and TRBJ2-2; possibly TRBD1 for D (6 bases). The CDR3 spans 16 residues. The germline V and J ends were trimmed by 0 bases and 8 bases, with 17 bases remaining between them. Germline CDR1 reads SGDLS; CDR2 reads YYNGEE. The CDR3 DNA reads as TGTGCCAGCAGCGTAGAGGGGTTGGGGGCGACTGGGGAGCTGTTTTTT. Protein: CASSVEGLGATGELFF.

The chain recombines TRBV5-4 with TRBJ2-3; D not resolved. The CDR3 is 13 amino acids. CDR1 SGHNT and CDR2 YYREEE come from the germline V gene (reference sequence). V shed 3 bases and J shed 6 bases, with 11 bases lying between them. CDR3 nucleotides: TGTGCCAGCAGCTCCTCGGTGCCGGATACGCAGTATTTT. It encodes CASSSSVPDTQYF.

This rearrangement joins TRBV7-2 to TRBJ2-3; perhaps TRBD1 as D (7 bases). Germline values: CDR1 SGHTA, CDR2 FQGNSA. This CDR3 contains 18 residues. V was trimmed by 0 bases and J by 1 base, leaving 17 bases between them. CDR3 bases: TGTGCCAGCAGCTTAGCGCGCGCAGGGGGGCAACGCACAGATACGCAGTATTTT. Protein sequence: CASSLARAGGQRTDTQYF.

The chain couples TRBV5-4 to TRBJ1-1, with 7 bases aligning to TRBD1. Germline V CDR1 and CDR2: SGHNT, YYREEE (reference sequence). The CDR3 runs 16 residues. V was pared by 4 bases and J by 4 bases, with 13 bases of the junction left unmatched. The CDR3 coding sequence is TGTGCCAGCAGCATCGATGTGAAAGGGGGCAGCACTGAAGCTTTCTTT. Translating it yields CASSIDVKGGSTEAFF. Full variable domain (remainder filled in from reference TRBV5-4 and TRBJ1-1): ETGVTQSPTHLIKTRGQQVTLRCSSQSGHNTVSWYQQALGQGPQFIFQYYREEENGRGNFPPRFSGLQFPNYSSELNVNALELDDSALYLCASSIDVKGGSTEAFFGQGTRLTVV.

This sequence joins TRBV5-1 and TRBJ2-2, with D perhaps TRBD1 (6 bases). V was trimmed by 4 bases and J by 1 base, leaving 14 bases between them. This CDR3 comprises 16 residues. Germline CDR1 SGHRS, CDR2 YFSETQ. The CDR3 loop reads CASSPDPQGNTGELFF. In nucleotides, the CDR3 is TGCGCCAGCAGCCCCGACCCACAGGGGAACACCGGGGAGCTGTTTTTT. The full variable domain, rest sourced from reference TRBV5-1 and TRBJ2-2, is KAGVTQTPRYLIKTRGQQVTLSCSPISGHRSVSWYQQTPGQGLQFLFEYFSETQRNKGNFPGRFSGRQFSNSRSEMNVSTLELGDSALYLCASSPDPQGNTGELFFGEGSRLTVL.

This clone was found a few times. V is TRBV15 and J is TRBJ2-7, with 7 bases identical to TRBD1. This CDR3 is built from 14 residues. V lost 2 bases, J lost 2 bases, and 3 bases stayed unmatched. CDR1 and CDR2 (germline): LNHNV, YYDKDF (reference sequence). Here the CDR3 DNA reads TGTGCCACCAGCAGAAGGGACAGAACCTACGAGCAGTACTTC. It codes for CATSRRDRTYEQYF. The whole variable domain, remainder taken from reference TRBV15 and TRBJ2-7, is DAMVIQNPRYQVTQFGKPVTLSCSQTLNHNVMYWYQQKSSQAPKLLFHYYDKDFNNEADTPDNFQSRRPNTSFCFLDIRSPGLGDTAMYLCATSRRDRTYEQYFGPGTRLTVT.

V usage is TRBV6-5 and J usage is TRBJ2-7; weak D call: TRBD2 (5 bases). The germline V gene encodes CDR1 MNHEY and CDR2 SVGAGI. This CDR3 has 10 amino acids. V shed 5 bases and J shed 11 bases, with 10 bases lying between them. Written as DNA, the CDR3 is TGTGCCAGCAGTCCTACGAGGGAGTACTTC. As protein: CASSPTREYF.

This clone was observed a handful of times. Here the CDR3 reads CATSASGATGANVLTF. Written as DNA, the CDR3 is TGTGCCACCTCGGCTAGCGGGGCGACTGGGGCCAACGTCCTGACTTTC. The genes are TRBV15 and TRBJ2-6; 9 bases are shared with TRBD2. Germline lookup yields CDR1 LNHNV and CDR2 YYDKDF (reference sequence). The CDR3 totals 16 residues. J was trimmed by 2 bases and V by 8 bases; bases with no gene match: 7.

The count of this clone is one. The chain recombines TRBV20-1 with TRBJ1-2; 9 nucleotides agree with TRBD1. CDR1 and CDR2 from the germline V gene are DFQATT and SNEGSKA (reference sequence). The CDR3 is made up of 11 amino acids. V lost 8 bases and J lost 8; bases outside the gene matches: 6. In DNA form, the CDR3 reads TGCAGTACAGGGGGCGCTTTGGGCTACACCTTC. Encoded protein: CSTGGALGYTF.

This clone was detected only a few times. The chain uses TRBV5-1 and TRBJ1-1; D may be TRBD1 (5 bases). The CDR3 has 14 residues. V lost 3 bases and J lost 0, with 9 bases in between. CDR1 and CDR2 (germline): SGHRS, YFSETQ. For the CDR3, the DNA is TGCGCCAGCAGCTCCGGACACCTGAACACTGAAGCTTTCTTT. It codes for CASSSGHLNTEAFF. The full variable domain, in which reference TRBV5-1 and TRBJ1-1 provide the parts outside the CDR3, is KAGVTQTPRYLIKTRGQQVTLSCSPISGHRSVSWYQQTPGQGLQFLFEYFSETQRNKGNFPGRFSGRQFSNSRSEMNVSTLELGDSALYLCASSSGHLNTEAFFGQGTRLTVV.

Only a few counts were recorded for this clone. This chain links TRBV6-5 with TRBJ1-1; perhaps TRBD1 as D (6 bases). V was pared by 0 bases and J by 4 bases, with 12 bases between. This CDR3 comprises 15 residues. Germline V gives CDR1 MNHEY, CDR2 SVGAGI. The CDR3 DNA is TGTGCCAGCAGTTACTCGAGTCAGGGGAGCACTGAAGCTTTCTTT. This codes for CASSYSSQGSTEAFF.

The genes are TRBV7-3 and TRBJ1-6, with D possibly TRBD1 on 5 matching bases. In germline, CDR1 is SGHTA, CDR2 FQGTGA. This CDR3 region has 14 residues. Trimming removed 5 bases from V and 5 bases from J, with 10 bases in between. In nucleotides, the CDR3 is TGTGCCAGCAGCCTGGGGCTCAATAATTCACCCCTCCACTTT. It yields the protein CASSLGLNNSPLHF.

This clone was found a few times. The genes are TRBV6-5 and TRBJ2-7; 7 bases are a match to TRBD1. Looked up from germline, CDR1 is MNHEY and CDR2 is SVGAGI. J was trimmed by 0 bases and V by 2 bases; bases with no gene match: 4. This CDR3 has 15 residues. CDR3 DNA: TGTGCCAGCAGTTACGGACAGGTTAGCTCCTACGAGCAGTACTTC. Translation gives CASSYGQVSSYEQYF.

Comments on this clone: The same CDR3 also results from other DNA sequences found in this sample. J is TRBJ2-7 and V is TRBV5-1, with a possible D match to TRBD1 (6 bases). The germline gives CDR1 SGHRS, CDR2 YFSETQ. Trimming took 0 bases from V and 5 from J, leaving 6 bases between them. This CDR3 comprises 12 residues. CDR3 region: CASSLDRDEQYF. The CDR3 bases are TGCGCCAGCAGCTTGGACAGGGACGAGCAGTACTTC. The full variable domain, rest sourced from reference TRBV5-1 and TRBJ2-7, is KAGVTQTPRYLIKTRGQQVTLSCSPISGHRSVSWYQQTPGQGLQFLFEYFSETQRNKGNFPGRFSGRQFSNSRSEMNVSTLELGDSALYLCASSLDRDEQYFGPGTRLTVT.

The J gene is TRBJ1-5, the V gene TRBV30; 9 bases map to TRBD1. Germline-derived CDR1 and CDR2 are GTSNPN and SVGIG (reference sequence). V trimming: 0 bases; J trimming: 5 bases; junction bases outside the gene matches: 2. The CDR3 is 14 amino acids. This CDR3 reads CAWSVTGGHQPQHF. The CDR3, as DNA: TGTGCCTGGAGTGTAACAGGGGGCCATCAGCCCCAGCATTTT.

This clone came up once. V usage is TRBV7-2 and J usage is TRBJ1-1; D gene uncertain. The V end was cut by 1 base, the J end by 1 base, with 7 bases between. CDR3 length: 14 residues. CDR1 is SGHTA and CDR2 is FQGNSA in the germline V gene. The DNA of the CDR3 is TGTGCCAGCAGCTTAGTCACAGCGAACACTGAAGCTTTCTTT. It is translated as CASSLVTANTEAFF. Together with reference TRBV7-2 and TRBJ1-1, the CDR3 gives the full variable domain: GAGVSQSPSNKVTEKGKDVELRCDPISGHTALYWYRQSLGQGLEFLIYFQGNSAPDKSGLPSDRFSAERTGGSVSTLTIQRTQQEDSAVYLCASSLVTANTEAFFGQGTRLTVV.

The rearrangement joins TRBV10-3 to TRBJ1-4; 8 positions match TRBD1. Unmatched junction bases numbered 2, after V lost 3 bases and J lost 8 bases. The CDR3 has 13 residues. Germline values: CDR1 ENHRY, CDR2 SYGVKD. The CDR3 region is CAISERQGEKLFF. The CDR3 bases are TGTGCCATCAGTGAAAGACAGGGGGAAAAACTGTTTTTT.

The chain is built from TRBV15 and TRBJ1-1, with TRBD1 as a possible D gene (5 bases). The CDR3 is 15 amino acids. Germline loops: CDR1 LNHNV, CDR2 YYDKDF (reference sequence). Between the trimmed V and J ends, which lost 5 bases and 0 bases, there was a span of 13 bases. The CDR3 bases are TGTGCCACCAGCTTTGGGGGGGGAATGAACACTGAAGCTTTCTTT. Protein product: CATSFGGGMNTEAFF. The variable domain in full, with the rest retrieved from reference TRBV15 and TRBJ1-1, is DAMVIQNPRYQVTQFGKPVTLSCSQTLNHNVMYWYQQKSSQAPKLLFHYYDKDFNNEADTPDNFQSRRPNTSFCFLDIRSPGLGDTAMYLCATSFGGGMNTEAFFGQGTRLTVV.

CDR3 DNA sequence: TGTGCCAGCAGTTTAGCGAGAGGAGATACGCAGTATTTT. Residues: CASSLARGDTQYF. The chain has TRBV27 and TRBJ2-3; D is ambiguous. Germline V gives CDR1 MNHEY, CDR2 SMNVEV (reference sequence). The CDR3 runs 13 residues. Between the trimmed V and J ends, which lost 2 bases and 5 bases, there was a span of 8 bases.